This T cell receptor beta chain was sequenced for a study of identical twins. The table lists this clonotype with many counts. This CDR3 has 13 residues. Trimming pared 7 bases from V and 10 bases from J, leaving 19 bases between. From the 5' RACE reads, TCRdb called clonotypes with MiXCR, one entry per CDR3 protein. The table has some 200,000 distinct CDR3 sequences, 6.5% to 8.5% seen once; the top ten hold more than 1.5%. These data also featured in a second study, about yellow fever vaccine responses in identical twins.

This TCR was sampled from a woman in her late teens or twenties in good health. Sequenced input: memory (CD45RO+) T cells sorted from blood. This chain uses TRBV12-3 or TRBV12-4 with TRBJ1-1; possibly TRBD1 for D (5 bases). CDR3 region: CASTQPAQGLAFF. The DNA for the CDR3 is TGTGCCAGCACCCAACCCGCGCAGGGATTAGCTTTCTTT.